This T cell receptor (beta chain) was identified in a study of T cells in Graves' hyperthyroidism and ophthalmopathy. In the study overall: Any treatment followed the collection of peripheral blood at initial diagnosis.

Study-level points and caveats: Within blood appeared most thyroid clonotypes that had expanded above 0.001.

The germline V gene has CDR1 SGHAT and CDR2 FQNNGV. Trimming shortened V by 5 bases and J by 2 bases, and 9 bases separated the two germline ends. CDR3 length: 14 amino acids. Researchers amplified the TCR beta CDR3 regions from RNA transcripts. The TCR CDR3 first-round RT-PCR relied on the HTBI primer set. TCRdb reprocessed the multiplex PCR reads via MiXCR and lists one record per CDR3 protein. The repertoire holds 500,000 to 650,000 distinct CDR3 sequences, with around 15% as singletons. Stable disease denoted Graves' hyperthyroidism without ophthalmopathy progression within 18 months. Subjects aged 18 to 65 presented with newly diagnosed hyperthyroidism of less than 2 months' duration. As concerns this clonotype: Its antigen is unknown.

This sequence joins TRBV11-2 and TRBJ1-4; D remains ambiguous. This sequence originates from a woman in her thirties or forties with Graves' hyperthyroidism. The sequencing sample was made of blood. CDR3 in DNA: TGTGCCAGCAGCCCCGGCAATACTAATGAAAAACTGTTTTTT. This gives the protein CASSPGNTNEKLFF.